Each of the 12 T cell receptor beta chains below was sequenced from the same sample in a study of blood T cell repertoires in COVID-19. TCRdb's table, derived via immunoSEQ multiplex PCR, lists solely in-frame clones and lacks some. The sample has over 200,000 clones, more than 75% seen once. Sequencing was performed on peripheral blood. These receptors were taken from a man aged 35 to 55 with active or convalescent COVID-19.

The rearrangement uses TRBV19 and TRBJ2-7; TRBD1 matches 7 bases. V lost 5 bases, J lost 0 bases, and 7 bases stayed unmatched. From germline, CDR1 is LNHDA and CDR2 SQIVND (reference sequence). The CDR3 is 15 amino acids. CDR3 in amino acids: CASSEGQSSSYEQYF. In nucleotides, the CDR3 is TGTGCCAGTAGTGAGGGACAGTCAAGCTCCTACGAGCAGTACTTC.

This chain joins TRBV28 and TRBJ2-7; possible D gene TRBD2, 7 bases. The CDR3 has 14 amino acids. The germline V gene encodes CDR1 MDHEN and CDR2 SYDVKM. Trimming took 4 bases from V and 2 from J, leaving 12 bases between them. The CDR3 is CASSSGGPPYEQYF. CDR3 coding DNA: TGTGCCAGCAGTTCCGGGGGGCCCCCCTACGAGCAGTACTTC.

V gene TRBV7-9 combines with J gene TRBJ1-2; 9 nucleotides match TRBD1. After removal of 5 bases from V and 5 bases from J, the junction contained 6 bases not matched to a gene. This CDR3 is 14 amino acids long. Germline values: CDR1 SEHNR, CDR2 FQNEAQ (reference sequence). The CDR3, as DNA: TGTGCCAGCAGCCCCCCGGGACAGGGTTATGGCTACACCTTC. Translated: CASSPPGQGYGYTF.

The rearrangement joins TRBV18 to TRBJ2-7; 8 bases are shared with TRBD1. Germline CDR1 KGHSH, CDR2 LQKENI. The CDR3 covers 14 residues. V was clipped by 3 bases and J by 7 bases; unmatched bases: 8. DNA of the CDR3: TGTGCCAGCTCACCGGCAGGGGGCCCGGAGGAGCAGTACTTC. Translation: CASSPAGGPEEQYF. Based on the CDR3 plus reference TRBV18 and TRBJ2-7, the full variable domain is NAGVMQNPRHLVRRRGQEARLRCSPMKGHSHVYWYRQLPEEGLKFMVYLQKENIIDESGMPKERFSAEFPKEGPSILRIQQVVRGDSAAYFCASSPAGGPEEQYFGPGTRLTVT.

CDR3 in DNA: TGCGCCAGCAGCCAAGCGCGGCAGGGTAGGGGCACAGATACGCAGTATTTT. Amino acid sequence: CASSQARQGRGTDTQYF. This chain links TRBV4-1 with TRBJ2-3; weak D call: TRBD1 (5 bases). The V end lost 1 base, the J end lost 1 base, and 15 bases lay between the germline ends. Germline assignment: CDR1 MGHRA and CDR2 YSYEKL. This CDR3 region has 17 residues.

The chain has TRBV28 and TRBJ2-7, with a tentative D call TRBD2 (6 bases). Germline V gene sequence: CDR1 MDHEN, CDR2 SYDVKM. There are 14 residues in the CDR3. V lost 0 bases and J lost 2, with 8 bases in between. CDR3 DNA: TGTGCCAGCAGTTTATGGGGAGGCGCCTACGAGCAGTACTTC. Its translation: CASSLWGGAYEQYF.

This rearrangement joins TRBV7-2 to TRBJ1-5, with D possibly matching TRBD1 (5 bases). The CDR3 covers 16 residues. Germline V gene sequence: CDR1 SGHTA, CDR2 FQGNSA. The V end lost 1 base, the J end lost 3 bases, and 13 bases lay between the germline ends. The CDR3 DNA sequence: TGTGCCAGCAGCTTAGTAAGAACAGGTCTCAATCAGCCCCAGCATTTT. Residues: CASSLVRTGLNQPQHF.

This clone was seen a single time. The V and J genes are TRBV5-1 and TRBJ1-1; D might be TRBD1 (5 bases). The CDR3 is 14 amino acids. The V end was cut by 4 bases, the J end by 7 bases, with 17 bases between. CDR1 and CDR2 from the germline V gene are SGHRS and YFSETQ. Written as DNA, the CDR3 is TGCGCCAGCAGCCCAGAGCCAGGGATTGTTGAAGCTTTCTTT. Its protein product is CASSPEPGIVEAFF.

The DNA for the CDR3 is TGTGCCAGCAGTTCTCAGGGGGCTAAGATTCAGCCCCAGCATTTT. It encodes CASSSQGAKIQPQHF. The genes are TRBV27 and TRBJ1-5; 8 positions agree with TRBD1. CDR3 size: 15 residues. V lost 4 bases and J lost 6; bases outside the gene matches: 8. Germline V gives CDR1 MNHEY, CDR2 SMNVEV (reference sequence).

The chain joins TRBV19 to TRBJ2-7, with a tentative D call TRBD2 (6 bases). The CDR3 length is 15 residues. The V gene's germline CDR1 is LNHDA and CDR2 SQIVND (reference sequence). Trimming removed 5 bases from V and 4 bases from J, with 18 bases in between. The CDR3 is CASSGLGGERYEQYF. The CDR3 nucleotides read TGTGCCAGTAGTGGCCTTGGCGGGGAAAGGTACGAGCAGTACTTC.

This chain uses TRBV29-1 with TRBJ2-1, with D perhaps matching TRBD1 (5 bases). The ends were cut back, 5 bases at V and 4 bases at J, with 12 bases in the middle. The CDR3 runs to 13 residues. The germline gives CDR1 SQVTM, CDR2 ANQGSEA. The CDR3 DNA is TGCAGCGTTTTGACAGATGTTTACAATGAGCAGTTCTTC. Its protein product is CSVLTDVYNEQFF.

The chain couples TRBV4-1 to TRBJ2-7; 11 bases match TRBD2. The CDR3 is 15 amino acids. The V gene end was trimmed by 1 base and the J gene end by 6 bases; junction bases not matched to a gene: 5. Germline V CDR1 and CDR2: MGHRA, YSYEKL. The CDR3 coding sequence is TGCGCCAGCAGCCAAGGTAGCGGGGGGGCGGTCGAGCAGTACTTC. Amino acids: CASSQGSGGAVEQYF.